The table lists the clone carrying this TCR beta chain with many counts. These data belong to a study of regulatory T cells in long-lasting Graves disease. iRepertoire HTBI primers and Arm-PCR of CDR3 regions built TCR beta libraries. TCRdb independently ran MiXCR on the multiplex PCR reads; one entry per CDR3 protein. The repertoire has roughly 500,000 distinct CDR3 sequences, approximately 14% of them found once; the top ten carry roughly 15%. There are 13 residues in the CDR3. Germline V lookup: CDR1 MNHEY, CDR2 SVGEGT. Trimming shortened V by 0 bases and J by 5 bases, and 6 bases separated the two germline ends. Specified time point: newly diagnosed GD, antithyroid drugs for less than 3 months. RNA isolated from PBMCs was used to make the TCR library. The same data also went into a second study, on T cells in Graves' hyperthyroidism and ophthalmopathy. That investigation notes: Expanded thyroid clonotypes (above 0.001) were mostly also found in blood. Median prediction lead before ophthalmopathy onset was 6.5 months with the model.

This specimen was peripheral blood mononuclear cells (PBMCs), taken at new diagnosis, from a patient treated with antithyroid drugs. The source of this sequence is a woman aged 45 to 65 with Graves disease. The V call is TRBV6-2 or TRBV6-3, the J call TRBJ2-3; D gene ambiguous. The CDR3: CASSYSWGDTQYF. The CDR3 DNA reads TGTGCCAGCAGTTACTCGTGGGGAGATACGCAGTATTTT.